The T cell receptor beta chain described here comes from a study of blood T cell repertoires in COVID-19. Study-level background: Collection of acute and convalescent COVID-19 samples took place in the United States, Italy and Spain. In each case, the material was cDNA or gDNA derived from T cells, B-cell-depleted T cells, or PBMCs.

Per the original data handling: Estimation of nucleated cell counts relied on the amplification of reference gene primers. Generated by immunoSEQ multiplex PCR, the TCRdb table keeps only in-frame clones and is missing some. The V and J calls and clone size come from that table; D and trimming were worked out from the DNA. The table shows some 64,000 clones, with around 73% occurring only once. The germline V gene has CDR1 SGHTA and CDR2 FQGNSA. The CDR3 extends over 11 amino acids. V dropped 3 bases and J dropped 11 bases, with 11 bases sitting between them. Followed longitudinally, the Seattle patients had been enrolled during active infection.

Sequenced input: peripheral blood. This sequence was found in a man aged 55 to 70 with COVID-19, enrolled during active disease. The chain joins TRBV7-2 to TRBJ2-7, with D unclear. The CDR3 DNA reads TGTGCCAGCAGCTTTTATGCTACTGAGTACTTC. Encoded protein: CASSFYATEYF.